Below, 22 T cell receptor beta chains from the same sample are listed, as sequenced in a study of blood T cell repertoires in COVID-19. The method was immunoSEQ multiplex PCR; TCRdb's version includes in-frame clones alone and lacks a portion of them. The sample has roughly 250,000 clones, around nine tenths seen once. Sequencing was performed on peripheral blood. The receptors derive from a young man with acute or convalescent COVID-19.

V is TRBV19 and J is TRBJ1-1, with D possibly being TRBD1 (5 bases). This CDR3 has 15 amino acids. Trimming pared 2 bases from V and 1 base from J, leaving 11 bases between. Germline V gene data show CDR1 as LNHDA and CDR2 as SQIVND (reference sequence). DNA of the CDR3: TGTGCCAGTAGTATAATAAGACAGCCGAACACTGAAGCTTTCTTT. This encodes CASSIIRQPNTEAFF.

V is TRBV19 and J is TRBJ1-4; D gene unclear. CDR1 and CDR2 from the germline V gene are LNHDA and SQIVND (reference sequence). Trimming took 3 bases from V and 8 from J, leaving 13 bases between them. This CDR3 spans 14 amino acids. Written as DNA, the CDR3 is TGTGCCAGTAGTATTTCGACTCTTTGGGAAAAACTGTTTTTT. Residues: CASSISTLWEKLFF.

The chain joins TRBV10-3 to TRBJ2-2, with a possible D match to TRBD1 (5 bases). Trimming stripped 3 bases from V and 4 bases from J, with 12 bases between. Germline CDR1 is ENHRY and CDR2 is SYGVKD. There are 15 residues in the CDR3. The CDR3 here is CAISENKGSTGELFF. DNA of the CDR3: TGTGCCATCAGTGAAAACAAGGGGTCCACCGGGGAGCTGTTTTTT.

The genes are TRBV12-5 and TRBJ1-2; 10 bases are a match to TRBD1. V shed 5 bases, J shed 5 bases, and the junction held 11 bases outside the gene matches. Germline CDR1 reads LGHNT; CDR2 reads FRNRAP. The CDR3 is 16 residues long. This CDR3 reads CASGANPGQGGYGYTF. DNA of the CDR3: TGTGCTAGTGGTGCGAACCCAGGACAGGGGGGTTATGGCTACACCTTC.

The chain uses TRBV28 and TRBJ1-6, with D uncertain. This CDR3 comprises 13 residues. CDR1 is MDHEN, CDR2 SYDVKM, per germline. Trimming shortened V by 7 bases and J by 4 bases, and 8 bases separated the two germline ends. The CDR3 bases are TGTGCCAGCATCCGCAGTTATAATTCACCCCTCCACTTT. The encoded protein is CASIRSYNSPLHF. The full variable domain, its missing parts supplied by reference TRBV28 and TRBJ1-6, is DVKVTQSSRYLVKRTGEKVFLECVQDMDHENMFWYRQDPGLGLRLIYFSYDVKMKEKGDIPEGYSVSREKKERFSLILESASTNQTSMYLCASIRSYNSPLHFGNGTRLTVT.

The chain links TRBV7-2 to TRBJ1-5; D might be TRBD1 (5 bases). Trimming pared 2 bases from V and 5 bases from J, leaving 10 bases between. CDR1 is SGHTA and CDR2 is FQGNSA in the germline V gene. The CDR3 covers 14 residues. The CDR3: CASSLFGADQPQHF. CDR3 coding DNA: TGTGCCAGCAGCTTATTTGGGGCCGATCAGCCCCAGCATTTT.

This clone was counted only a few times. This rearrangement joins TRBV7-8 to TRBJ1-5, with TRBD1 identical over 8 bases. The CDR3 covers 14 residues. V was pared by 1 base and J by 7 bases, with 3 bases of the junction left unmatched. The germline gives CDR1 SGHVS, CDR2 FQNEAQ. The CDR3 nucleotides are TGTGCCAGCAGCTTAGGGACAGGGAACCAGCCCCAGCATTTT. Amino acid sequence: CASSLGTGNQPQHF.

The chain carries TRBV2 and TRBJ1-6; 7 bases line up with TRBD1. The CDR3 is 15 amino acids. Trimming at V came to 0 bases and at J to 11 bases, leaving 7 bases not matched to a gene. Germline assignment: CDR1 SNHLY and CDR2 FYNNEI. In DNA, the CDR3 is TGTGCCAGCAGTGAAGCCATTGACAGGGACCCACCCCTCCACTTT. As protein: CASSEAIDRDPPLHF. Complete variable domain (other parts from reference TRBV2 and TRBJ1-6): EPEVTQTPSHQVTQMGQEVILRCVPISNHLYFYWYRQILGQKVEFLVSFYNNEISEKSEIFDDQFSVERPDGSNFTLKIRSTKLEDSAMYFCASSEAIDRDPPLHFGNGTRLTVT.

This rearrangement joins TRBV7-9 to TRBJ2-7; the match to TRBD2 covers 12 bases. Per the germline V gene, CDR1 is SEHNR and CDR2 is FQNEAQ (reference sequence). J lost 3 bases, V lost 5 bases, and 5 bases had no gene match. The CDR3 is made up of 15 amino acids. The CDR3 DNA follows: TGTGCCAGCAGCCCCCTAGCGGGGGGGGGCTACGAGCAGTACTTC. This codes for CASSPLAGGGYEQYF.

The chain carries TRBV5-1 and TRBJ2-1; D perhaps matches TRBD1 (6 bases). The CDR3 contains 15 residues. Per germline, CDR1 SGHRS and CDR2 YFSETQ. The V and J ends lost 5 bases and 0 bases respectively, with 12 bases between them. CDR3 sequence reads: CASRHDRSSYNEQFF. The CDR3 DNA follows: TGCGCCAGCAGACATGACAGGAGCTCCTACAATGAGCAGTTCTTC.

This chain joins TRBV4-1 and TRBJ1-1, with a possible D match to TRBD1 (5 bases). Trimming cost V 3 bases and J 6 bases, with 17 bases left between them. Germline CDR1 reads MGHRA; CDR2 reads YSYEKL. This CDR3 has 15 residues. Here the CDR3 DNA reads TGCGCCAGCAGCCATAGTGGGGGGGTTTCGGCTGAAGCTTTCTTT. This gives the protein CASSHSGGVSAEAFF.

This clone was picked up one time. The V gene is TRBV28, the J gene TRBJ1-5; D gene uncertain. V lost 7 bases and J 4 bases, leaving 11 bases between the germline ends. This CDR3 has 13 amino acids. Germline V CDR1 and CDR2: MDHEN, SYDVKM. CDR3 amino acids: CASTSGRNQPQHF. As DNA, the CDR3 is TGTGCCAGCACCTCGGGGAGGAATCAGCCCCAGCATTTT.

This sequence joins TRBV9 and TRBJ2-3; the D gene is possibly TRBD1 (6 bases). V was pared by 3 bases and J by 4 bases, with 15 bases between. This CDR3 region has 15 residues. The germline V gene encodes CDR1 SGDLS and CDR2 YYNGEE. The CDR3 DNA is TGTGCCAGCAGCGCGAGAGGACAGCCCCCAGATACGCAGTATTTT. Protein sequence: CASSARGQPPDTQYF.

This chain links TRBV18 with TRBJ2-3; tentative D call: TRBD2 (5 bases). V was pared by 6 bases and J by 1 base, with 11 bases between. Germline loops: CDR1 KGHSH, CDR2 LQKENI. This CDR3 is built from 14 residues. CDR3 DNA: TGTGCCAGCTCCCCGGGGTTTGGCACAGATACGCAGTATTTT. Translating gives CASSPGFGTDTQYF.

The chain joins TRBV2 to TRBJ1-2; TRBD1 matches at 8 bases. V lost 2 bases to trimming and J lost 5 bases; unmatched junction nucleotides: 7. The CDR3 is 15 residues long. CDR1 and CDR2 from the germline V gene are SNHLY and FYNNEI. The CDR3 nucleotides read TGTGCCAGCAGTGAATCGGACAGGGCCCTTTATGGCTACACCTTC. Amino acid sequence: CASSESDRALYGYTF.

The V and J genes are TRBV5-4 and TRBJ1-2; 9 nucleotides agree with TRBD1. CDR1 and CDR2 from the germline V gene are SGHNT and YYREEE (reference sequence). This CDR3 has 14 amino acids. Trimming took 4 bases from V and 3 from J; bases not matched to a gene: 4. The chain's CDR3 is CASSRTGVDYGYTF. CDR3 nucleotide sequence: TGTGCCAGCAGCCGGACAGGGGTCGACTATGGCTACACCTTC.

This chain uses TRBV15 with TRBJ2-5; possibly TRBD1 for D (5 bases). Trimming cost V 5 bases and J 5 bases, with 18 bases left between them. The CDR3 covers 15 residues. The V gene's germline CDR1 is LNHNV and CDR2 YYDKDF (reference sequence). The CDR3 spells CATSESDSSGETQYF. In DNA form, the CDR3 reads TGTGCCACCAGCGAGAGTGACAGTTCTGGGGAGACCCAGTACTTC.

This clone has only a few counts. The V gene is TRBV5-4, the J gene TRBJ1-1; D possibly corresponds to TRBD1 (6 bases). This CDR3 region has 16 residues. The germline CDR1 and CDR2 sequences are SGHNT and YYREEE (reference sequence). V was shortened by 4 bases and J by 6 bases, with 22 bases between the two germline ends. In nucleotides, the CDR3 is TGTGCCAGCAGCCCCGCCACACAGGGAAAGTTTTCTGAAGCTTTCTTT. The encoded protein is CASSPATQGKFSEAFF.

The rearrangement joins TRBV6-1 to TRBJ1-5; TRBD1 agrees at 7 bases. J lost 4 bases, V lost 4 bases, and 10 bases had no gene match. The CDR3 has 16 amino acids. Germline CDR1 MNHNS, CDR2 SASEGT. The CDR3 is CASSVPPGQSNQPQHF. Written as DNA, the CDR3 is TGTGCCAGCAGTGTCCCGCCGGGACAGTCTAATCAGCCCCAGCATTTT.

CDR3 DNA sequence: TGTGCCTGGATTAAAATAGAAGACACTGAAGCTTTCTTT. Amino acids: CAWIKIEDTEAFF. The J gene is TRBJ1-1, the V gene TRBV30; D gene unclear. This CDR3 contains 13 residues. V was pared by 4 bases and J by 3 bases, with 12 bases between. Germline V lookup: CDR1 GTSNPN, CDR2 SVGIG (reference sequence). The full variable domain, completed using reference TRBV30 and TRBJ1-1, is SQTIHQWPATLVQPVGSPLSLECTVEGTSNPNLYWYRQAAGRGLQLLFYSVGIGQISSEVPQNLSASRPQDRQFILSSKKLLLSDSGFYLCAWIKIEDTEAFFGQGTRLTVV.

The rearrangement joins TRBV7-2 to TRBJ2-3; 12 nucleotides match TRBD1. CDR1 and CDR2 from the germline V gene are SGHTA and FQGNSA. This CDR3 has 16 residues. The V segment lost 5 bases and the J segment 4 bases; nucleotides outside the gene matches: 7. The CDR3 DNA reads TGTGCCAGCAGCAAAACCGGGACAGGGGGCCCAGATACGCAGTATTTT. Translating gives CASSKTGTGGPDTQYF.

The V and J genes are TRBV19 and TRBJ1-3; D not certain. Trimming shortened V by 8 bases and J by 4 bases, and 15 bases separated the two germline ends. The CDR3 has 14 residues. Germline V gene sequence: CDR1 LNHDA, CDR2 SQIVND (reference sequence). The CDR3 coding sequence is TGTGCCAGTGGAGGTTACGGCTCAGGAAACACCATATATTTT. Its protein is CASGGYGSGNTIYF.